This is a list of T cell receptor beta chains from one sample in a study of neurological immune-mediated disorders. TCRdb independently ran MiXCR on the 5' RACE reads; one entry per CDR3 protein. The table has roughly 49,000 distinct CDR3 sequences, about an eighth seen once; the top ten hold approximately 10%. Source material: PBMCs. Source of these receptors: a male donor with HTLV-1-associated myelopathy (HAM/TSP). Both conserved end residues are trimmed from each CDR3.

J gene,V gene,CDR3 protein
TRBJ1-2,TRBV6-6,ASRAMTGSLSVGYT
TRBJ1-5,TRBV12-3/TRBV12-4,ACSARYSGNQPQH
TRBJ2-1,TRBV7-2,ASGPRRSSYNEQF
TRBJ1-6,TRBV10-2,ASSESSNSPLH
TRBJ2-1,TRBV4-3,ASSQAGSGGYNEQF
TRBJ2-2,TRBV5-1,ASSQGLAANTGELF
TRBJ2-3,TRBV9,ASSVRGFADTQY
TRBJ1-3,TRBV20-1,SARDFWGSAGNTIY
TRBJ2-1,TRBV20-1,SAIWTEQF
TRBJ2-7,TRBV11-2,ASSLDHNYEQY
TRBJ1-6,TRBV4-3,ASSQAGTDYNSPLH
TRBJ1-4,TRBV20-1,SARAPGRNNEKLF
TRBJ2-1,TRBV29-1,SVESTSGASYNEQF
TRBJ1-2,TRBV9,ASSPDVREAGRYT
TRBJ1-6,TRBV20-1,SARDRLGGRFSPLH
TRBJ1-1,TRBV24-1,ATAQGRGTEAF
TRBJ1-6,TRBV12-3/TRBV12-4,ASSLTGDNSPLH
TRBJ1-1,TRBV6-6,ASSLRGLNTEAF
TRBJ2-3,TRBV5-1,ASSLFGADTQY
TRBJ2-1,TRBV5-1,ASSLKGNEQF
TRBJ1-4,TRBV7-9,ASSLIGEKLF
TRBJ2-5,TRBV7-2,ASSLLLETQY
TRBJ2-5,TRBV5-1,ASSLGWNQETQY
TRBJ1-2,TRBV6-2/TRBV6-3,ASTADRASGYT
TRBJ1-1,TRBV4-1,ASSIGGWGWDTEAF
TRBJ2-3,TRBV5-1,ASSLNLDTQY
TRBJ2-1,TRBV9,ASSARTSGGPYNEQF
TRBJ1-5,TRBV7-2,ASSLALGKNQPQH
TRBJ2-1,TRBV27,ASSPVLGHEQF
TRBJ2-3,TRBV5-1,ASSSGLSFTDTQY
TRBJ2-2,TRBV9,ASTKQGADTGELF
TRBJ2-4,TRBV9,ASSAFSGGSKNIQY
TRBJ1-5,TRBV15,ATSRDRGGQPQH
TRBJ1-1,TRBV20-1,SARDRRGLDTEAF
TRBJ1-5,TRBV4-3,ASSPHPPEPQH
TRBJ2-7,TRBV20-1,SARHTGMYEQY
TRBJ2-7,TRBV12-3/TRBV12-4,ASSFTGGIYEQY
TRBJ2-7,TRBV11-2,ASSLEMDGSSYEQY
TRBJ2-7,TRBV5-1,ASSLVVQGSNEQY
TRBJ1-1,TRBV5-1,ASSSRAGDTEAF
TRBJ2-2,TRBV28,ASSRQTNGGELF
TRBJ1-1,TRBV27,ASSSGGEGSTEAF
TRBJ1-2,TRBV4-1,ASSHSYGYT
TRBJ2-1,TRBV6-5,ASSYSTAGVSYNEQF
TRBJ2-7,TRBV3-1,ASRTGNYEQY
TRBJ2-1,TRBV28,ASSSLTAGSYNEQF
TRBJ1-3,TRBV5-5,ASSFEPGNTIY
TRBJ2-1,TRBV5-1,ASSQRQMRLGDEQF
TRBJ2-3,TRBV2,ASGNGVTDTQY
TRBJ2-1,TRBV5-1,ASSFWGEKFSEQF
TRBJ1-5,TRBV15,ATSREREAQPQH
TRBJ2-1,TRBV15,ATSREVVAGGPGSYNEQF
TRBJ1-1,TRBV5-1,ASSPVPGQGLDTEAF
TRBJ1-2,TRBV18,ASSHAPNYGYT
TRBJ1-1,TRBV20-1,SARTDPNTEAF
TRBJ2-3,TRBV28,ASSSSRLRRRDDTQY